A selection of T cell receptor beta chains follows, all from one sample in a study of CD8 T cells in ankylosing spondylitis. TCRdb recomputed calls from the 5' RACE reads with MiXCR, one row per CDR3 protein. The sample lists roughly 220,000 distinct CDR3 sequences; 8% to 11% were seen once. The sample was blood, either unsorted or a sorted T cell fraction (not recorded which). The receptors come from a male donor with ankylosing spondylitis or in good health (not recorded which). CDR3s leave out the opening cysteine and the closing phenylalanine or tryptophan. Each record gives: J gene, V gene, CDR3 protein.

TRBJ1-1 TRBV12-3/TRBV12-4 ASSLNTGKRQIRAF
TRBJ2-3 TRBV20-1 SARRPGLARDTQY
TRBJ1-2 TRBV7-2 ASSLAPGTGNYGYT
TRBJ1-4 TRBV18 ASSSVSSNEKLF
TRBJ2-2 TRBV12-3/TRBV12-4 ASSQRGGGELF
TRBJ2-2 TRBV7-3 ASSPSGGNIGELF
TRBJ1-6 TRBV5-1 ASSLDGNSPLH
TRBJ2-2 TRBV7-2 ASSLQSRPDAGELF
TRBJ1-2 TRBV5-1 ASTSGDYGYT
TRBJ2-7 TRBV5-6 ASSLLGSGVYEQY
TRBJ1-2 TRBV9 ASSPPGDGYT
TRBJ2-3 TRBV5-1 ASSLPAPDTDTQY
TRBJ1-4 TRBV7-9 ASSSGTGGEKLF
TRBJ2-7 TRBV7-6 ASSVARDNEQY
TRBJ1-5 TRBV12-3/TRBV12-4 ASSLVQAGQPQH
TRBJ2-3 TRBV11-2 ASSRARSTDTQY